This T cell receptor beta chain emerged from a study of T cell responses to AZD1222 COVID-19 vaccine. In the study overall: Second-dose intervals of approximately 4 or approximately 12 weeks were pooled. General study points: Only a handful of AZD1222 recipients, several in all, had baseline seropositivity. Two AZD1222 doses significantly raised spike-specific TCR breadth and depth over controls.

Comments on this clone: Its matching antigen is unknown.

Method: immunoSEQ multiplex PCR; TCRdb's copy keeps in-frame clones and lacks some. This table has around 140,000 clones, about 93% appearing once. Germline V CDR1 and CDR2: SNHLY, FYNNEI. This CDR3 region has 13 residues. The V end was cut by 8 bases, the J end by 1 base, with 11 bases between. The sequences come from peripheral blood, collected on day 0 of AZD1222 vaccination. The chain combines TRBV2 with TRBJ1-1, with D possibly being TRBD1 (6 bases). The clonotype comes from an adult in good health. CDR3 coding DNA: TGTGCCAGCTGGGGGACAAGGAACACTGAAGCTTTCTTT. Its translation: CASWGTRNTEAFF.